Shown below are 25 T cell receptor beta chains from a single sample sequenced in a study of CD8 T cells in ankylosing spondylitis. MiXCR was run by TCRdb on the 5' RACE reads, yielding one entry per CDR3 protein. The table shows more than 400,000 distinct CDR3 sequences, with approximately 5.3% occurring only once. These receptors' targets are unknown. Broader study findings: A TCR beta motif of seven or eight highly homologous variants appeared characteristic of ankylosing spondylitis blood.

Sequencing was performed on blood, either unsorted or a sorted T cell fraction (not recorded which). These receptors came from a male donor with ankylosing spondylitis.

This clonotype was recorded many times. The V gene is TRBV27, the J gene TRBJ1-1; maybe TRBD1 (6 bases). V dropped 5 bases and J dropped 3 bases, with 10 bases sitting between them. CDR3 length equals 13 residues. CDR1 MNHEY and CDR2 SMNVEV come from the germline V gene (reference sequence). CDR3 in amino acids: CASSLWTDTEAFF. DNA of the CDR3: TGTGCCAGCAGTCTTTGGACAGACACTGAAGCTTTCTTT.

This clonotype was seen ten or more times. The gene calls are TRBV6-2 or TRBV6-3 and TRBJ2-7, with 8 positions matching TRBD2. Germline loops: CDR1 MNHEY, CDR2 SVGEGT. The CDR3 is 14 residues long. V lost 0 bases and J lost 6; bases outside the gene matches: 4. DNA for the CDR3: TGTGCCAGCAGTTACTCGGGACTAGTATTCGAGCAGTACTTC. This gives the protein CASSYSGLVFEQYF.

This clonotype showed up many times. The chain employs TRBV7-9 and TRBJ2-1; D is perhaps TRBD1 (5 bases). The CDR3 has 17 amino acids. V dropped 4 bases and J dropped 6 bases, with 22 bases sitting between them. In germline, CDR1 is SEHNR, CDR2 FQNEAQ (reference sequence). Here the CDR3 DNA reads TGTGCCAGCAGCTCCTACTCGGTAATTCTAAGGGGCAATGAGCAGTTCTTC. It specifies CASSSYSVILRGNEQFF.

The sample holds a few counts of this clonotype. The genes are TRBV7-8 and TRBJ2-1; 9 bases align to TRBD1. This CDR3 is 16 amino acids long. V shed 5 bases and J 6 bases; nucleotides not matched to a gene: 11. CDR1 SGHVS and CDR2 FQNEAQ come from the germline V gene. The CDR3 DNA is TGTGCCAGCAGCATCCCCCAGGACAGGGGCGCCAATGAGCAGTTCTTC. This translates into CASSIPQDRGANEQFF.

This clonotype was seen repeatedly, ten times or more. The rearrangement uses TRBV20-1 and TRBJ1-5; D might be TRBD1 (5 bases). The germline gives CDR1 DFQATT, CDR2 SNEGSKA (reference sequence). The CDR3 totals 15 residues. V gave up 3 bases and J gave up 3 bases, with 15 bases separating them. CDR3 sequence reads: CSASRVWGNNQPQHF. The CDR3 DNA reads TGCAGTGCTAGCAGGGTTTGGGGAAACAATCAGCCCCAGCATTTT.

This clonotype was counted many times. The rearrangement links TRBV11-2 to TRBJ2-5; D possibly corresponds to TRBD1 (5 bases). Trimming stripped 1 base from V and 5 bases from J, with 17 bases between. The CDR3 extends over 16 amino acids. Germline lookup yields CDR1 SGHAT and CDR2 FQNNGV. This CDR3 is CASSLVFDSDGETQYF. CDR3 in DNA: TGTGCCAGCAGCTTAGTCTTTGACAGTGATGGGGAGACCCAGTACTTC.

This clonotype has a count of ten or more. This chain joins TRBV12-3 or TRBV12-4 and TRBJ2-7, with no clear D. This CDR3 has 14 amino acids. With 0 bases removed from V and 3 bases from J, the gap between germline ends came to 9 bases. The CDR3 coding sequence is TGTGCCAGCAGTTTAGCCGGCAGCTACTACGAGCAGTACTTC. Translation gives CASSLAGSYYEQYF.

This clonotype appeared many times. CDR3 in DNA: TGTGCCAGCAGCCCATCCCCGTGGGCCTATAATGAAAAACTGTTTTTT. Translating it yields CASSPSPWAYNEKLFF. This chain uses TRBV6-1 with TRBJ1-4, with D unclear. The CDR3 is 16 residues long. Trimming removed 6 bases from V and 4 bases from J, with 18 bases in between. CDR1 and CDR2 (germline): MNHNS, SASEGT.

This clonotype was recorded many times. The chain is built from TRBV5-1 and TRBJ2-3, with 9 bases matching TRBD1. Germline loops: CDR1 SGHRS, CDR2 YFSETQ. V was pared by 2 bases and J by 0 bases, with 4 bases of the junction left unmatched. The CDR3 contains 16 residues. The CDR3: CASSFGQGISTDTQYF. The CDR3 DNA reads TGCGCCAGCAGCTTCGGACAGGGGATAAGCACAGATACGCAGTATTTT.

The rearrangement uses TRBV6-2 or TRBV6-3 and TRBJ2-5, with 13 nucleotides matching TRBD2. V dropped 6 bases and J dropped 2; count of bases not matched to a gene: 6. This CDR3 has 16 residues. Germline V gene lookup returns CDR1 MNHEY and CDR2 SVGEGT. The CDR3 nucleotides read TGTGCCAGCAGCCAACTAGCGGGAGGGCGACAAGAGACCCAGTACTTC. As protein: CASSQLAGGRQETQYF.

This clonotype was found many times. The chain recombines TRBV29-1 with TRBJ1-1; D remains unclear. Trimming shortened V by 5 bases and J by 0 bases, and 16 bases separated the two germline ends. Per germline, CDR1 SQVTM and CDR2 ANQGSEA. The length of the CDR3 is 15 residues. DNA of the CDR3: TGCAGCGTTCAAGGGATAGAGCCGATGAACACTGAAGCTTTCTTT. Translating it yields CSVQGIEPMNTEAFF.

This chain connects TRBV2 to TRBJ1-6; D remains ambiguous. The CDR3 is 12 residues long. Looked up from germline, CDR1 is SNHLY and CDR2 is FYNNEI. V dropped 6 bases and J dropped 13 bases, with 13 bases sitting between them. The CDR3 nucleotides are TGTGCCAGCAGCCTTCAGGAGTCGCCCCTCCACTTT. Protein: CASSLQESPLHF. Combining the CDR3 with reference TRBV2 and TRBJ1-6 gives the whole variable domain EPEVTQTPSHQVTQMGQEVILRCVPISNHLYFYWYRQILGQKVEFLVSFYNNEISEKSEIFDDQFSVERPDGSNFTLKIRSTKLEDSAMYFCASSLQESPLHFGNGTRLTVT.

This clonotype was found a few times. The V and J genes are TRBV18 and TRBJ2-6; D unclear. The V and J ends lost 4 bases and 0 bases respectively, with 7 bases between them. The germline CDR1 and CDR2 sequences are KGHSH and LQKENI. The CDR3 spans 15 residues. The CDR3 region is CASSRTLSGANVLTF. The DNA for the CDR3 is TGTGCCAGCTCACGGACCCTCTCTGGGGCCAACGTCCTGACTTTC.

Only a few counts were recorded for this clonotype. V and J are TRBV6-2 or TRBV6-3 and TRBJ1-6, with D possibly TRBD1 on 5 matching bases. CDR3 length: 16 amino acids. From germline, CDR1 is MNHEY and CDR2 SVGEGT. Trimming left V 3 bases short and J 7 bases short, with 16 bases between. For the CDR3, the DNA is TGTGCCAGCAGTTATCGGGACCCTCGGCGGAATTCACCCCTCCACTTT. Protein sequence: CASSYRDPRRNSPLHF.

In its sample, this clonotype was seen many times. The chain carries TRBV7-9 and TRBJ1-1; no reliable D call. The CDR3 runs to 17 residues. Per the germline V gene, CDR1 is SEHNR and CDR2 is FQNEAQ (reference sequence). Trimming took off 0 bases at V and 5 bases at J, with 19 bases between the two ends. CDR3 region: CASSLALGASEGTEAFF. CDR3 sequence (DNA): TGTGCCAGCAGCTTAGCACTTGGTGCTTCGGAAGGGACTGAAGCTTTCTTT.

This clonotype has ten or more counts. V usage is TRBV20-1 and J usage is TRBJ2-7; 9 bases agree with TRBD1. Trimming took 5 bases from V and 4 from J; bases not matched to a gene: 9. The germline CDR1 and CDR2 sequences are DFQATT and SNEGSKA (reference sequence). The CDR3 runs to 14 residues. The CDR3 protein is CSAEGGQGRYEQYF. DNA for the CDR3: TGCAGTGCTGAGGGAGGACAGGGGAGGTACGAGCAGTACTTC.

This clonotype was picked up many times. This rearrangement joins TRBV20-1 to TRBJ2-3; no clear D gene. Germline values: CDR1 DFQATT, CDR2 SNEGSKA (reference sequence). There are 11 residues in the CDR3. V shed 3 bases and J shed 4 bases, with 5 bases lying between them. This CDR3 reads CSASIADTQYF. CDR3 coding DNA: TGCAGTGCTAGCATAGCAGATACGCAGTATTTT.

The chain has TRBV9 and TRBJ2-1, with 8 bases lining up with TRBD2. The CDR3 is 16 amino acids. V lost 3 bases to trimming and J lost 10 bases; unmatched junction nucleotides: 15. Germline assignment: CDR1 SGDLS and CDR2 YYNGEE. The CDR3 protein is CASSARVGRAAGEQFF. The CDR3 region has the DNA TGTGCCAGCAGCGCCCGTGTCGGGAGGGCAGCGGGGGAGCAGTTCTTC.

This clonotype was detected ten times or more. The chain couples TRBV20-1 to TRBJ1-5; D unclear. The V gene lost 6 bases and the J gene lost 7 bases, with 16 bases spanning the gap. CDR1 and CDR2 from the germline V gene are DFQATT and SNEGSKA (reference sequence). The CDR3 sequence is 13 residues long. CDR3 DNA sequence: TGCAGTGCATCCGGCCCTGGGTCACAGCCCCAGCATTTT. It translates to CSASGPGSQPQHF.

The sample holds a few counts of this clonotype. Written as DNA, the CDR3 is TGCGCCAGCAGCTTGGGCAGGGGTTGGTACGAGCAGTACTTC. Translation gives CASSLGRGWYEQYF. This chain connects TRBV5-1 to TRBJ2-7; TRBD1 might be the D (6 bases). The ends were cut back, 0 bases at V and 4 bases at J, with 11 bases in the middle. CDR1 and CDR2 from the germline V gene are SGHRS and YFSETQ. The CDR3 spans 14 residues.

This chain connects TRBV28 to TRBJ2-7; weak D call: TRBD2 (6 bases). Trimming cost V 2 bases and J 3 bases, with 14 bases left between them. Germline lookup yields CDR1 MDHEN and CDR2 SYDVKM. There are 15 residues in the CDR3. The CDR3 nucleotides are TGTGCCAGCAGTTTAAGTCGGAGGGGAATCTACGAGCAGTACTTC. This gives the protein CASSLSRRGIYEQYF.

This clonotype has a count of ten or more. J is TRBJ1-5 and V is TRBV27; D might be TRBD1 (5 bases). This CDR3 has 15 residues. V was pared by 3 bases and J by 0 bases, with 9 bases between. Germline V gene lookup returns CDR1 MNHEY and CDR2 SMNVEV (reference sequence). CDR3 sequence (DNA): TGTGCCAGCAGTTTGTGGGGGTATAGCAATCAGCCCCAGCATTTT. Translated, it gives CASSLWGYSNQPQHF.

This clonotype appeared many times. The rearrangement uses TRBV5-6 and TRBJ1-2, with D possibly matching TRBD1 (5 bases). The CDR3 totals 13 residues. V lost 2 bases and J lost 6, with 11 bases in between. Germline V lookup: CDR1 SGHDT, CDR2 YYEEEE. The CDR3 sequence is CASSFGGKNGYTF. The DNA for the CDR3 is TGTGCCAGCAGCTTCGGGGGAAAAAATGGCTACACCTTC.

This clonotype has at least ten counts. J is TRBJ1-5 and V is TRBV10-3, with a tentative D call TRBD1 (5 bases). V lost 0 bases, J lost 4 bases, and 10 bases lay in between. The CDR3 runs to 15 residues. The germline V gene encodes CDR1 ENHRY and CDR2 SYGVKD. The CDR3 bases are TGTGCCATCAGTGAGTCAATGGGGGGGAATCAGCCCCAGCATTTT. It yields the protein CAISESMGGNQPQHF.

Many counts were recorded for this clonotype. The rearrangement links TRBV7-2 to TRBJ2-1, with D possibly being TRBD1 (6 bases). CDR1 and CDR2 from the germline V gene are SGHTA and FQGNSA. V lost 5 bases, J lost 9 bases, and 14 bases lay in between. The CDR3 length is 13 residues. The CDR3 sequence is CASSPKRGGEQFF. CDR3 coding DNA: TGTGCCAGCAGCCCAAAGAGAGGGGGTGAGCAGTTCTTC.